Listed below are T cell receptor beta chains from one sample, sequenced in a study of cytomegalovirus exposure and HLA in healthy donors. Here immunoSEQ multiplex PCR was the method, and the copy in TCRdb shows in-frame clones only, minus some. The sample carries under 200,000 clones, more than 60% recorded once. The sequenced sample consisted of PBMCs. These receptor sequences come from a female donor in good health and CMV-seronegative. Both conserved end residues are trimmed from each CDR3. Fields, in order: J gene, V gene, D gene, CDR3 protein. A D gene is named only where the DNA matches it firmly.

j_gene: TRBJ2-7; v_gene: TRBV29-1; d_gene: TRBD2; CDR3aa: SVGTRGNEQY
j_gene: TRBJ2-7; v_gene: TRBV7-2; d_gene: TRBD2; CDR3aa: ASSPGTSSLSEQY
j_gene: TRBJ1-2; v_gene: TRBV20-1; d_gene: TRBD1; CDR3aa: TGGFYGYT
j_gene: TRBJ1-2; v_gene: TRBV7-9; d_gene: -; CDR3aa: ASSPGGGSYGYT
j_gene: TRBJ2-3; v_gene: TRBV5-8; d_gene: TRBD1; CDR3aa: ASRFVGQSLVKTNTDTQY
j_gene: TRBJ2-3; v_gene: TRBV28; d_gene: -; CDR3aa: ASTPFRYGERTDTQY
j_gene: TRBJ2-1; v_gene: TRBV11-2; d_gene: TRBD2; CDR3aa: ASSPLADGREEQF
j_gene: TRBJ1-1; v_gene: TRBV28; d_gene: -; CDR3aa: ASSLPGTHEAF
j_gene: TRBJ2-1; v_gene: TRBV6-5; d_gene: TRBD2; CDR3aa: ASSPGLGQF
j_gene: TRBJ2-7; v_gene: TRBV30; d_gene: TRBD1; CDR3aa: AYRQGTDEQY
j_gene: TRBJ1-2; v_gene: TRBV6-5; d_gene: TRBD1; CDR3aa: ASRPQGRYGYT
j_gene: TRBJ2-5; v_gene: TRBV7-2; d_gene: -; CDR3aa: ASSFSGVETQY
j_gene: TRBJ1-4; v_gene: TRBV5-6; d_gene: TRBD1; CDR3aa: ASSLATGENEKLF
j_gene: TRBJ1-1; v_gene: TRBV9; d_gene: TRBD1; CDR3aa: ASSVDRGNTEAF
j_gene: TRBJ1-3; v_gene: TRBV29-1; d_gene: -; CDR3aa: SVRLSSGNTIY
j_gene: TRBJ1-3; v_gene: TRBV6-7; d_gene: TRBD1; CDR3aa: ASSYLDRARSGNTIY
j_gene: -; v_gene: TRBV25-1; d_gene: TRBD2; CDR3aa: ASSASTGTSGRYEQY
j_gene: TRBJ2-7; v_gene: TRBV5-1; d_gene: TRBD2; CDR3aa: ASSSLAGSSYEQY
j_gene: TRBJ2-7; v_gene: TRBV10-3; d_gene: TRBD1; CDR3aa: AIRGQGPYEQY
j_gene: TRBJ1-2; v_gene: TRBV2; d_gene: -; CDR3aa: ASRDPPTGADGYT
j_gene: TRBJ1-2; v_gene: TRBV4-3; d_gene: -; CDR3aa: ASSQELGAIFGYT
j_gene: TRBJ1-1; v_gene: TRBV2; d_gene: -; CDR3aa: ARTLVQGNTEAF
j_gene: TRBJ1-1; v_gene: TRBV18; d_gene: -; CDR3aa: ASSPSVRGLGTEAF
j_gene: TRBJ1-1; v_gene: TRBV4-3; d_gene: TRBD1; CDR3aa: ASRRTGANTEAF
j_gene: TRBJ1-6; v_gene: TRBV5-4; d_gene: -; CDR3aa: ASSSPTLTGDNSPLH
j_gene: TRBJ2-2; v_gene: TRBV30; d_gene: TRBD2; CDR3aa: AWRGLAGGFGELF
j_gene: TRBJ1-1; v_gene: TRBV9; d_gene: TRBD1; CDR3aa: ASSPQGRAGGLDTEAF
j_gene: TRBJ1-2; v_gene: TRBV6-6; d_gene: -; CDR3aa: ASSPAVNYGYT
j_gene: TRBJ1-4; v_gene: TRBV19; d_gene: -; CDR3aa: ASRRGTNEKLF
j_gene: TRBJ2-1; v_gene: TRBV19; d_gene: TRBD2; CDR3aa: ASSIGASGVGYEQF
j_gene: TRBJ2-3; v_gene: TRBV29-1; d_gene: -; CDR3aa: SVEEGRANTQY